One sample yielded the 24 T cell receptor beta chains listed below, sequenced in a study of post-analysis software for immune sequencing data. Broader study findings: TRBV5-6, TRBV5-1 and TRBV20-1 belonged to a set of roughly five TRBV segments that were more frequent in patients than controls.

Antigen specificity for these receptors is unknown. Libraries were made from TCR beta cDNA, and they carried unique molecular identifiers. TCRdb re-called the PCR reads through MiXCR, storing one row per CDR3 protein. The data hold approximately 400,000 distinct CDR3 sequences, with roughly 38% observed a single time. What was sequenced was blood. These receptor sequences come from a girl aged 10 to 17 with multiple sclerosis.

Here the CDR3 reads CASSLSGQGVSYNEQFF. The DNA of the CDR3 is TGTGCCAGCAGCTTATCGGGACAGGGGGTCTCCTACAATGAGCAGTTCTTC. The chain is built from TRBV7-3 and TRBJ2-1, with 11 nucleotides matching TRBD1. The CDR3 sequence is 17 residues long. V was pared by 2 bases and J by 0 bases, with 3 bases of the junction left unmatched. Germline V gene data show CDR1 as SGHTA and CDR2 as FQGTGA.

The chain joins TRBV7-3 to TRBJ2-7, with a possible D match to TRBD2 (7 bases). There are 14 residues in the CDR3. V lost 4 bases to trimming and J lost 2 bases, with 12 bases between them. Germline V gene lookup returns CDR1 SGHTA and CDR2 FQGTGA. Here the CDR3 DNA reads TGTGCCAGCAGCTCAGGGGAGGGCACCTACGAGCAGTACTTC. It specifies CASSSGEGTYEQYF.

This clonotype was recorded a few times. CDR3 residues: CSARTGQVKNTEAFF. The CDR3 DNA reads as TGCAGTGCTAGAACCGGACAGGTGAAGAACACTGAAGCTTTCTTT. This chain uses TRBV20-1 with TRBJ1-1; 7 bases agree with TRBD1. Germline CDR1 DFQATT, CDR2 SNEGSKA (reference sequence). The CDR3 totals 15 residues. V gave up 2 bases and J gave up 1 base; unmatched junction bases: 7.

This chain links TRBV12-3 or TRBV12-4 with TRBJ1-5, with D maybe TRBD1 (6 bases). The CDR3 contains 15 residues. With 6 bases removed from V and 4 bases from J, the gap between germline ends came to 16 bases. CDR3 in DNA: TGTGCCAGCAGCACCACAGGGATGGGGAATCAGCCCCAGCATTTT. The encoded protein is CASSTTGMGNQPQHF.

The chain is built from TRBV30 and TRBJ2-7; D call uncertain. The length of the CDR3 is 12 residues. Germline CDR1 GTSNPN, CDR2 SVGIG (reference sequence). V lost 1 base and J 3 bases, leaving 7 bases between the germline ends. As DNA, the CDR3 is TGTGCCTGGAGTGGACCGGGCTACGAGCAGTACTTC. This translates into CAWSGPGYEQYF. The variable domain in full, with the rest retrieved from reference TRBV30 and TRBJ2-7, is SQTIHQWPATLVQPVGSPLSLECTVEGTSNPNLYWYRQAAGRGLQLLFYSVGIGQISSEVPQNLSASRPQDRQFILSSKKLLLSDSGFYLCAWSGPGYEQYFGPGTRLTVT.

This clonotype occurred a few times. The chain carries TRBV6-1 and TRBJ2-3, with 9 positions matching TRBD1. The germline gives CDR1 MNHNS, CDR2 SASEGT. Unmatched junction bases numbered 9, after V lost 5 bases and J lost 6 bases. The CDR3 length is 15 residues. This CDR3 is CASSSPGQGSDTQYF. The CDR3 nucleotides read TGTGCCAGCAGTAGCCCGGGACAGGGCTCCGATACGCAGTATTTT.

The chain has TRBV2 and TRBJ1-2; TRBD1 is a possible D gene (6 bases). With 6 bases removed from V and 0 bases from J, the gap between germline ends came to 11 bases. Germline V CDR1 and CDR2: SNHLY, FYNNEI. The CDR3 has 14 residues. The CDR3 DNA reads as TGTGCCAGCAGCCTTCAGGGGCCTAACTATGGCTACACCTTC. Translation: CASSLQGPNYGYTF.

As regards this clonotype: At one end, the junction sequence differs from germline, possibly due to a read error. This chain links TRBV5-1 with TRBJ1-5; 9 nucleotides align to TRBD1. The CDR3 has 16 amino acids. The germline CDR1 and CDR2 sequences are SGHRS and YFSETQ. The CDR3 sequence is CASSLDGTGRNQPQHF. The CDR3 bases are TGCGCCAGTAGCTTGGATGGGACAGGGAGGAATCAGCCCCAGCATTTT.

The chain uses TRBV20-1 and TRBJ1-2; D unclear. Germline-derived CDR1 and CDR2 are DFQATT and SNEGSKA (reference sequence). V lost 0 bases, J lost 2 bases, and 4 bases lay in between. The CDR3 has 12 amino acids. CDR3 residues: CSARDGNYGYTF. The CDR3 DNA reads as TGCAGTGCTAGAGACGGGAACTATGGCTACACCTTC.

This clonotype was seen only a few times. This chain uses TRBV7-6 with TRBJ2-7; 15 bases match TRBD2. Germline V gives CDR1 SGHVS, CDR2 FNYEAQ. This CDR3 region has 17 residues. V gave up 3 bases and J gave up 4 bases; unmatched junction bases: 7. CDR3 bases: TGTGCCAGCAGCTTGCTCGCCGGGACTAGCGGGGGGTACGAGCAGTACTTC. Its translation: CASSLLAGTSGGYEQYF.

This clonotype was recorded once. The junction shows a germline mismatch at one end, possibly a read error. V gene TRBV5-1 combines with J gene TRBJ2-1, with 7 bases matching TRBD2. Germline CDR1 is SGHRS and CDR2 is YFSETQ. The CDR3 has 13 amino acids. DNA of the CDR3: TGCGCCAGCAACACCAGGGAGGGGACTGAGGAGTTCTTC. It translates to CASNTREGTEEFF. The whole variable domain, remainder taken from reference TRBV5-1 and TRBJ2-1, is KAGVTQTPRYLIKTRGQQVTLSCSPISGHRSVSWYQQTPGQGLQFLFEYFSETQRNKGNFPGRFSGRQFSNSRSEMNVSTLELGDSALYLCASNTREGTEEFFGPGTRLTVL.

This clonotype was observed many times. The chain employs TRBV7-2 and TRBJ2-6, with unresolved D. The V gene lost 1 base and the J gene lost 0 bases, with 10 bases spanning the gap. Germline CDR1 reads SGHTA; CDR2 reads FQGNSA. The CDR3 consists of 17 residues. Here the CDR3 DNA reads TGTGCCAGCAGCTTAGTCCCCCGCGGCTCTGGGGCCAACGTCCTGACTTTC. Its protein product is CASSLVPRGSGANVLTF.

This clonotype has only a few counts. This chain uses TRBV7-3 with TRBJ2-5, with D perhaps TRBD1 (7 bases). Germline V gene data show CDR1 as SGHTA and CDR2 as FQGTGA. The V gene lost 0 bases and the J gene lost 11 bases, with 19 bases spanning the gap. The CDR3 length is 15 residues. The CDR3 loop is CASSLTGLQGGEQYF. CDR3 DNA: TGTGCCAGCAGCTTAACGGGACTCCAGGGGGGAGAGCAGTACTTC.

The genes are TRBV6-2 or TRBV6-3 and TRBJ1-3; D is ambiguous. Looked up from germline, CDR1 is MNHEY and CDR2 is SVGEGT. Trimming shortened V by 6 bases and J by 0 bases, and 9 bases separated the two germline ends. CDR3 length: 14 amino acids. The chain's CDR3 is CASSQGSSGNTIYF. CDR3 DNA: TGTGCCAGCAGCCAAGGGTCCTCTGGAAACACCATATATTTT.

The rearrangement links TRBV6-2 or TRBV6-3 to TRBJ2-4, with 10 bases aligning to TRBD1. This CDR3 is 18 amino acids long. Germline lookup yields CDR1 MNHEY and CDR2 SVGEGT. V dropped 6 bases and J dropped 0; count of bases not matched to a gene: 11. The CDR3 sequence: CASSAGTGDRTAKNIQYF. Written as DNA, the CDR3 is TGTGCCAGCAGCGCCGGGACAGGGGACCGAACAGCCAAAAACATTCAGTACTTC.

This clonotype has only a few counts. V and J are TRBV9 and TRBJ2-7; no reliable D call. Germline loops: CDR1 SGDLS, CDR2 YYNGEE. The CDR3 runs 14 residues. V was pared by 2 bases and J by 2 bases, with 11 bases between. This CDR3 reads CASSVGNLAYEQYF. Written as DNA, the CDR3 is TGTGCCAGCAGCGTCGGCAATTTGGCCTACGAGCAGTACTTC.

The V gene is TRBV9, the J gene TRBJ2-1, with 11 positions matching TRBD2. Germline CDR1 and CDR2: SGDLS and YYNGEE. V lost 3 bases to trimming and J lost 9 bases; unmatched junction nucleotides: 11. This CDR3 is 16 amino acids long. CDR3 nucleotides: TGTGCCAGCAGCGGGGCTAGCGGGGGGTTAAGCGGTGAGCAGTTCTTC. This sequence encodes CASSGASGGLSGEQFF.

The gene calls are TRBV29-1 and TRBJ1-2; TRBD1 is a possible D gene (5 bases). From germline, CDR1 is SQVTM and CDR2 ANQGSEA. The CDR3 has 12 residues. V was pared by 7 bases and J by 6 bases, with 15 bases between. The CDR3 protein is CSARSRGDGYTF. The DNA of the CDR3 is TGCAGCGCAAGGTCCCGGGGGGATGGCTACACCTTC. Looking up the rest from reference TRBV29-1 and TRBJ1-2 gives the full variable domain: SAVISQKPSRDICQRGTSLTIQCQVDSQVTMMFWYRQQPGQSLTLIATANQGSEATYESGFVIDKFPISRPNLTFSTLTVSNMSPEDSSIYLCSARSRGDGYTFGSGTRLTVV.

The rearrangement uses TRBV7-6 and TRBJ2-7; D gene uncertain. This CDR3 spans 14 amino acids. CDR1 is SGHVS, CDR2 FNYEAQ, per germline. The V end was cut by 0 bases, the J end by 0 bases, with 6 bases between. CDR3 protein: CASSLALSSYEQYF. The CDR3 coding sequence is TGTGCCAGCAGCTTAGCCCTCAGCTCCTACGAGCAGTACTTC.

This clonotype was counted many times. The V call is TRBV4-2, the J call TRBJ2-7; D gene unclear. Trimming cost V 5 bases and J 3 bases, with 5 bases left between them. The CDR3 is 11 amino acids. Germline CDR1 reads LGHNA; CDR2 reads YNFKEQ. The CDR3 nucleotides are TGTGCCAGCAGCTTCCGCTACGAGCAGTACTTC. It specifies CASSFRYEQYF.

This clonotype showed up just a few times. The chain employs TRBV7-2 and TRBJ1-1; tentatively, D is TRBD1 (6 bases). CDR1 is SGHTA and CDR2 is FQGNSA in the germline V gene. V was cut by 8 bases and J by 4 bases, with 26 bases left in between. CDR3 length equals 17 residues. CDR3 sequence (DNA): TGTGCCAGCGGCTCCCAGTATACAGGGTCGGTGGGCACTGAAGCTTTCTTT. It codes for CASGSQYTGSVGTEAFF.

The chain joins TRBV7-9 to TRBJ2-5; tentative D call: TRBD1 (6 bases). Trimming removed 1 base from V and 4 bases from J, with 10 bases in between. This CDR3 is built from 14 residues. The germline V gene has CDR1 SEHNR and CDR2 FQNEAQ (reference sequence). The CDR3 region has the DNA TGTGCCAGCAGCTTAGGACCAGGGGTAGAGACCCAGTACTTC. It translates to CASSLGPGVETQYF.

The CDR3 sequence: CASSPTGGHYGYTF. CDR3 DNA sequence: TGTGCCAGCAGCCCGACAGGGGGCCACTATGGCTACACCTTC. This rearrangement joins TRBV7-8 to TRBJ1-2; TRBD1 aligns across 10 bases. Germline lookup yields CDR1 SGHVS and CDR2 FQNEAQ. This CDR3 comprises 14 residues. With 5 bases clipped from V and 3 bases from J, the junction kept 3 bases outside the gene matches.

This clonotype has only a few counts. The V and J genes are TRBV20-1 and TRBJ2-1, with a possible D match to TRBD2 (6 bases). The V end was cut by 3 bases, the J end by 0 bases, with 15 bases between. Germline V gene data show CDR1 as DFQATT and CDR2 as SNEGSKA (reference sequence). This CDR3 has 16 amino acids. CDR3 sequence reads: CSARGLALSSYNEQFF. For the CDR3, the DNA is TGCAGTGCTAGGGGGCTAGCGTTGAGCTCCTACAATGAGCAGTTCTTC.